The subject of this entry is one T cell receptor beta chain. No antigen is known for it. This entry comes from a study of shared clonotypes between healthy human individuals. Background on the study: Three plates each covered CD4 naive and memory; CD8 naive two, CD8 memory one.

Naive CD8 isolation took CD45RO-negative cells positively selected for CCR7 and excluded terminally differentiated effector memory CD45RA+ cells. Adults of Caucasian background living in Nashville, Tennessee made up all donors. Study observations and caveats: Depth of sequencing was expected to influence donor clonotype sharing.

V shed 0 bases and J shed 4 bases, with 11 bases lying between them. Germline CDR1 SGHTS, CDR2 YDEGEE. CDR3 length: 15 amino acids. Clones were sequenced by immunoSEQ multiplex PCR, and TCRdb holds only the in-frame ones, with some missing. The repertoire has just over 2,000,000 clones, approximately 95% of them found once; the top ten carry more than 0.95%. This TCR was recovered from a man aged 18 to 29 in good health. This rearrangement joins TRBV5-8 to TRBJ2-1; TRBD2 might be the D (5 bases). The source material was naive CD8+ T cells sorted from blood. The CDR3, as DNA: TGTGCCAGCAGCTTGGCGGGATGGGGTTACAATGAGCAGTTCTTC. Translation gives CASSLAGWGYNEQFF. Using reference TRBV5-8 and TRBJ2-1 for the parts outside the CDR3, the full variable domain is EAGVTQSPTHLIKTRGQQATLRCSPISGHTSVYWYQQALGLGLQFLLWYDEGEERNRGNFPPRFSGRQFPNYSSELNVNALELEDSALYLCASSLAGWGYNEQFFGPGTRLTVL.